These 15 T cell receptor beta chains share one sample of origin, sequenced in a study of cytomegalovirus exposure and HLA in healthy donors. A multiplex PCR was run with 60 Vbeta primers and 13 Jbeta primers. TCRdb's copy holds only in-frame clones and misses some; the assay was immunoSEQ multiplex PCR. The sample yields over 150,000 clones, around 80% seen once. Specimen: PBMCs. Receptor source: a woman aged 45-59 years in good health and CMV-seropositive.

For the CDR3, the DNA is TGCAGCTCTGGGGTACTAGAGGTCGGGGAGCAGTTCTTC. Protein: CSSGVLEVGEQFF. This chain uses TRBV29-1 with TRBJ2-1, with D perhaps matching TRBD2 (5 bases). The CDR3 totals 13 residues. Looked up from germline, CDR1 is SQVTM and CDR2 is ANQGSEA. The V and J ends lost 8 bases and 10 bases respectively, with 21 bases between them.

The J gene is TRBJ2-3, the V gene TRBV5-1; D is uncertain. V lost 2 bases to trimming and J lost 0 bases, with 7 bases between them. Germline values: CDR1 SGHRS, CDR2 YFSETQ. The CDR3 contains 14 residues. The CDR3 loop reads CASSLSPSTDTQYF. The CDR3 nucleotides read TGCGCCAGCAGCTTAAGCCCTAGCACAGATACGCAGTATTTT. Filled out from reference TRBV5-1 and TRBJ2-3, the complete variable domain reads KAGVTQTPRYLIKTRGQQVTLSCSPISGHRSVSWYQQTPGQGLQFLFEYFSETQRNKGNFPGRFSGRQFSNSRSEMNVSTLELGDSALYLCASSLSPSTDTQYFGPGTRLTVL.

The chain joins TRBV7-9 to TRBJ2-7; D is possibly TRBD1 (7 bases). The CDR3 has 15 amino acids. Germline-derived CDR1 and CDR2 are SEHNR and FQNEAQ (reference sequence). Trimming left V 5 bases short and J 6 bases short, with 20 bases between. CDR3 loop: CASSPQGGTVGEQYF. The DNA of the CDR3 is TGTGCCAGCAGCCCCCAGGGCGGGACAGTAGGCGAGCAGTACTTC. The variable domain in full, with the rest retrieved from reference TRBV7-9 and TRBJ2-7, is DTGVSQNPRHKITKRGQNVTFRCDPISEHNRLYWYRQTLGQGPEFLTYFQNEAQLEKSRLLSDRFSAERPKGSFSTLEIQRTEQGDSAMYLCASSPQGGTVGEQYFGPGTRLTVT.

The chain is built from TRBV6-1 and TRBJ1-5; TRBD1 is a possible D gene (5 bases). The V gene's germline CDR1 is MNHNS and CDR2 SASEGT. The CDR3 has 17 residues. V was cut by 4 bases and J by 1 base, with 17 bases left in between. In DNA form, the CDR3 reads TGTGCCAGCAGTGCTTTGGGGGGAGGGTGGAGCAATCAGCCCCAGCATTTT. Translation gives CASSALGGGWSNQPQHF.

This chain links TRBV18 with TRBJ1-2, with 8 positions matching TRBD1. V was pared by 3 bases and J by 3 bases, with 6 bases of the junction left unmatched. The CDR3 consists of 15 residues. Germline assignment: CDR1 KGHSH and CDR2 LQKENI. As DNA, the CDR3 is TGTGCCAGCTCACCGGGGACAGGACCCGACTATGGCTACACCTTC. Translated, it gives CASSPGTGPDYGYTF.

This rearrangement joins TRBV4-3 to TRBJ1-1; D gene unclear. The CDR3 spans 14 residues. V was clipped by 0 bases and J by 5 bases, with 10 bases between them. Germline V gene data show CDR1 as LGHNA and CDR2 as YSLEER. CDR3 DNA: TGCGCCAGCAGCCAAGATTACCGGGAGACTGAAGCTTTCTTT. Residues: CASSQDYRETEAFF.

The gene calls are TRBV30 and TRBJ1-1; D gene uncertain. The germline gives CDR1 GTSNPN, CDR2 SVGIG (reference sequence). The CDR3 runs to 11 residues. V lost 1 base and J 8 bases, leaving 8 bases between the germline ends. The CDR3 region is CAWSEQTEAFF. The DNA for the CDR3 is TGTGCCTGGAGTGAACAGACGGAAGCTTTCTTT.

The rearrangement links TRBV27 to TRBJ2-5, with 9 bases fitting TRBD2. This CDR3 is 15 amino acids long. V was clipped by 0 bases and J by 4 bases; unmatched bases: 3. The germline gives CDR1 MNHEY, CDR2 SMNVEV (reference sequence). The CDR3: CASSLSRGGRETQYF. Here the CDR3 DNA reads TGTGCCAGCAGTTTATCGCGGGGGGGACGAGAGACCCAGTACTTC.

This sequence joins TRBV2 and TRBJ1-2; 8 bases agree with TRBD1. The CDR3 runs to 12 residues. V lost 6 bases and J lost 7; bases outside the gene matches: 4. In germline, CDR1 is SNHLY, CDR2 FYNNEI. The CDR3 protein is CASRDRVPGYTF. CDR3 nucleotides: TGTGCCAGCAGGGACAGGGTACCTGGCTACACCTTC.

The CDR3 DNA reads TGTGCCAGCAGCTTAGTTTTACAGGGCTATGGCTACACCTTC. As protein: CASSLVLQGYGYTF. The rearrangement joins TRBV7-2 to TRBJ1-2, with TRBD1 as a possible D gene (6 bases). V was cut by 1 base and J by 4 bases, with 10 bases left in between. This CDR3 spans 14 amino acids. Germline CDR1 reads SGHTA; CDR2 reads FQGNSA.

The V call is TRBV4-3, the J call TRBJ2-7, with D possibly being TRBD2 (6 bases). This CDR3 is built from 13 residues. Germline V gene sequence: CDR1 LGHNA, CDR2 YSLEER. Trimming cost V 4 bases and J 4 bases, with 11 bases left between them. CDR3 sequence (DNA): TGCGCCAGCAGCCCGGGACTGTCTTACGAGCAGTACTTC. Translated: CASSPGLSYEQYF.

This clone was seen only a few times. The J gene is TRBJ2-6, the V gene TRBV15; 8 bases line up with TRBD1. CDR1 LNHNV and CDR2 YYDKDF come from the germline V gene (reference sequence). Trimming removed 0 bases from V and 4 bases from J; junction bases left unmatched: 8. The CDR3 extends over 18 amino acids. CDR3 loop: CATSRDRTGRSGANVLTF. The CDR3 coding sequence is TGTGCCACCAGCAGAGATAGGACAGGGCGGTCGGGGGCCAACGTCCTGACTTTC.

J is TRBJ1-3 and V is TRBV4-3, with D tentatively TRBD1 (6 bases). The V gene's germline CDR1 is LGHNA and CDR2 YSLEER. The CDR3 consists of 16 residues. V gave up 2 bases and J gave up 0 bases, with 11 bases separating them. The CDR3 coding sequence is TGCGCCAGCAGCCAACTATACAGGGCCTCTGGAAACACCATATATTTT. Its protein product is CASSQLYRASGNTIYF.

This rearrangement joins TRBV28 to TRBJ1-2, with D maybe TRBD1 (6 bases). CDR1 is MDHEN and CDR2 is SYDVKM in the germline V gene. Trimming took 6 bases from V and 6 from J, leaving 17 bases between them. The CDR3 sequence is 14 residues long. CDR3 bases: TGTGCCAGCAGGGGGGGCGGGAGGGTTCATGGCTACACCTTC. Protein sequence: CASRGGGRVHGYTF.

The rearrangement uses TRBV5-1 and TRBJ2-3, with TRBD2 matching over 10 bases. The trim removed 2 bases at V and 6 bases at J, leaving 9 bases unmatched. This CDR3 is 16 amino acids long. Looked up from germline, CDR1 is SGHRS and CDR2 is YFSETQ. As DNA, the CDR3 is TGCGCCAGCAGCTTTCAGCCCCCTAGCGGGAGTGATACGCAGTATTTT. Protein product: CASSFQPPSGSDTQYF. Based on the CDR3 plus reference TRBV5-1 and TRBJ2-3, the full variable domain is KAGVTQTPRYLIKTRGQQVTLSCSPISGHRSVSWYQQTPGQGLQFLFEYFSETQRNKGNFPGRFSGRQFSNSRSEMNVSTLELGDSALYLCASSFQPPSGSDTQYFGPGTRLTVL.